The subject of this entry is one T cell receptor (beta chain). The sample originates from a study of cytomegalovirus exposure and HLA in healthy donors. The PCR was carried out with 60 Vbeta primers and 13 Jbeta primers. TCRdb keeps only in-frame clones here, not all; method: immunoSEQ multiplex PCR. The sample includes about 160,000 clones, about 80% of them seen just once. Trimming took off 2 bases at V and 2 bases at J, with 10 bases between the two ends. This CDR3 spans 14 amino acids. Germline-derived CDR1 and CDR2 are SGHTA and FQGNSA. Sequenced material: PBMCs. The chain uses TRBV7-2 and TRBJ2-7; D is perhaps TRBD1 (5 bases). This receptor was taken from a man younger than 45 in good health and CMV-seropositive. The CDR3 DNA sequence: TGTGCCAGCAGCTTACCGACAGTAACCTACGAGCAGTACTTC. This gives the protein CASSLPTVTYEQYF.